This TCR beta chain was profiled in a study of cytomegalovirus exposure and HLA in healthy donors. Broader study findings: Common viral pathogens seemed to be connected with several of the most significant clusters, according to a later analysis. There were 160 or so TCR beta chains listed as cytomegalovirus-associated.

Comments on this clone: The antigen is not known.

Healthy individuals who donated bone marrow served as the donors. Germline V lookup: CDR1 MGHRA, CDR2 YSYEKL. CDR3 length: 17 amino acids. Trimming removed 1 base from V and 4 bases from J; junction bases left unmatched: 9. The PCR had 60 Vbeta and 13 Jbeta primers. Assay used: immunoSEQ multiplex PCR; TCRdb lists only in-frame clones, some missing. Among nearly 300,000 clones, more than 80% were seen once, and the ten largest hold about 4%. The chain is built from TRBV4-1 and TRBJ2-2; 7 nucleotides align to TRBD2. This TCR was recovered from a man aged 35 to 55 in good health and CMV-seropositive. The source material was PBMCs. The CDR3 protein is CASSQAFLASGTGELFF. CDR3 DNA: TGCGCCAGCAGCCAAGCCTTTTTGGCTAGCGGCACCGGGGAGCTGTTTTTT.